The 6 T cell receptor beta chains below come from one sample, sequenced in a study of regulatory T cells in long-lasting Graves disease (dated by TCRdb to 2020 to 2023). The time point label, read with the paper, signifies: newly diagnosed GD, antithyroid drugs for less than 3 months. For both TCR sequencing and RNA sequencing, RNA was extracted from PBMCs using TRIzol. The protocol used for the library was multiplex PCR. TCRdb names Illumina HiSeq 4000 as the instrument used. TCR beta libraries were built with iRepertoire HTBI primers and Arm-PCR amplification of CDR3 regions. TCRdb trimmed the raw reads at Q25, called clones with MiXCR and kept productive beta chains. For every CDR3 protein sequence, its rows merge into one entry that carries the most common genes and DNA. In all, the sample holds about half a million distinct CDR3 sequences, and about 12% of those were seen once. The top ten clones comprise roughly 8.9% of the sample.

A further study also used this sample, focusing on T cells in Graves' hyperthyroidism and ophthalmopathy.

Sequencing was performed on peripheral blood mononuclear cells (PBMCs), taken at new diagnosis, from a patient treated with antithyroid drugs. These receptors came from a woman in her twenties or thirties with Graves disease. Donor details come from another sample of the same person, matched by shared clones.

The V gene is TRBV2, the J gene TRBJ1-4, with 7 bases lining up with TRBD1. The junction had 11 bases not matched to a gene; V was cut back by 4 bases and J by 6 bases. This CDR3 is 16 amino acids long. Germline lookup yields CDR1 SNHLY and CDR2 FYNNEI. CDR3 sequence: CASSVLAGGGDEKLFF. The CDR3 DNA reads as TGTGCCAGCAGTGTCTTGGCAGGGGGAGGTGATGAAAAACTGTTTTTT.

Many counts were recorded for this clonotype. The J gene is TRBJ1-2, the V gene TRBV29-1, with a weak D call TRBD1 (5 bases). CDR3 size: 17 residues. The germline V and J ends were trimmed by 1 base and 3 bases, with 21 bases remaining between them. Germline V CDR1 and CDR2: SQVTM, ANQGSEA. The CDR3 bases are TGCAGCGTTGAAGTTCCGGGGGACCTTCTAAGACACTATGGCTACACCTTC. Translation gives CSVEVPGDLLRHYGYTF.

This clonotype was seen repeatedly, ten times or more. The chain is built from TRBV6-1 and TRBJ1-5; D is possibly TRBD1 (6 bases). There are 15 residues in the CDR3. CDR1 is MNHNS and CDR2 is SASEGT in the germline V gene. V lost 5 bases and J lost 4, with 15 bases in between. As DNA, the CDR3 is TGTGCCAGCAGTAGATCAGGGGAGCGAAATCAGCCCCAGCATTTT. It specifies CASSRSGERNQPQHF.

This clonotype was observed many times. The rearrangement uses TRBV12-3 or TRBV12-4 and TRBJ2-2, with TRBD1 matching over 8 bases. V was clipped by 7 bases and J by 4 bases; unmatched bases: 14. The CDR3 extends over 17 amino acids. CDR3 in DNA: TGTGCCAGCACTAGGACAGGGATTCTAACGCGCACCGGGGAGCTGTTTTTT. The encoded protein is CASTRTGILTRTGELFF.

This clonotype was recorded many times. The chain joins TRBV12-3 or TRBV12-4 to TRBJ1-1, with 9 bases matching TRBD1. V gave up 10 bases and J gave up 4 bases; unmatched junction bases: 7. This CDR3 has 13 amino acids. The CDR3: CATRDRVFTEAFF. CDR3 nucleotides: TGTGCCACCAGGGACAGGGTCTTCACTGAAGCTTTCTTT.

This clonotype was seen more than once but under ten times. V is TRBV6-2 or TRBV6-3 and J is TRBJ1-6; weak D call: TRBD1 (5 bases). CDR1 is MNHEY and CDR2 is SVGEGT in the germline V gene. The CDR3 spans 15 residues. The V and J ends lost 6 bases and 5 bases respectively, with 14 bases between them. CDR3 DNA: TGTGCCAGCAGAAGACGTGGGACCGATAATTCACCCCTCCACTTT. Translated, it gives CASRRRGTDNSPLHF.